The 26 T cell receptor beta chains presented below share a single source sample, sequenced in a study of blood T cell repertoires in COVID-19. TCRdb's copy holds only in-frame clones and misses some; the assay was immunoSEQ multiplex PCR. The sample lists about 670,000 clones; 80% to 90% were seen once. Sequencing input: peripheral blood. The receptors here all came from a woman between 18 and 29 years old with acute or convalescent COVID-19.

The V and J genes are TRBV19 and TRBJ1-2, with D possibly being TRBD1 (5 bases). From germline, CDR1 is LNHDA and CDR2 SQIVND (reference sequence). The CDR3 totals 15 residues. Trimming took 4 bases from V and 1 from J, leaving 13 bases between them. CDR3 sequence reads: CASSTLDSFNYGYTF. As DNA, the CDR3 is TGTGCCAGTAGTACCCTCGACAGTTTTAACTATGGCTACACCTTC.

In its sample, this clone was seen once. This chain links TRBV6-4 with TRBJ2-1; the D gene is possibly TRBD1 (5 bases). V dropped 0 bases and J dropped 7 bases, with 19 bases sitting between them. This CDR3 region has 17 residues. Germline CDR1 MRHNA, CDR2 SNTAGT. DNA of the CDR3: TGTGCCAGCAGTGACTCGACCGAGCAGGGCCCCGTTAATGAGCAGTTCTTC. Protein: CASSDSTEQGPVNEQFF.

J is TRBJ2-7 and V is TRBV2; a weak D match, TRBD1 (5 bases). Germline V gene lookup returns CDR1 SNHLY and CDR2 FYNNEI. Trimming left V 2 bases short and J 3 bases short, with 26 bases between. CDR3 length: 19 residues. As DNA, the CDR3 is TGTGCCAGCAGTGAATGGGGCGGAGACTTACCTACCTTTCACTACGAGCAGTACTTC. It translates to CASSEWGGDLPTFHYEQYF. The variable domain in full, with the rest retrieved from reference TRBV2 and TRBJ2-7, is EPEVTQTPSHQVTQMGQEVILRCVPISNHLYFYWYRQILGQKVEFLVSFYNNEISEKSEIFDDQFSVERPDGSNFTLKIRSTKLEDSAMYFCASSEWGGDLPTFHYEQYFGPGTRLTVT.

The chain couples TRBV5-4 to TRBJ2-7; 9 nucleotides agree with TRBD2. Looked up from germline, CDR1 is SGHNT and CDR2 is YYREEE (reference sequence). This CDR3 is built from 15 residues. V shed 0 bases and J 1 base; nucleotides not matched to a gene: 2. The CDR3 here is CASSLGSGGSYEQYF. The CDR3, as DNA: TGTGCCAGCAGCTTGGGTAGCGGGGGTTCCTACGAGCAGTACTTC.

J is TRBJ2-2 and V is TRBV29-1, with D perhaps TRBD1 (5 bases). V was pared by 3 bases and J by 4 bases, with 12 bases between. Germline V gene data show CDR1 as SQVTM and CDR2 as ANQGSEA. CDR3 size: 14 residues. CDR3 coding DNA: TGCAGCGTTGAGACAAGGGGAAGCACCGGGGAGCTGTTTTTT. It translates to CSVETRGSTGELFF.

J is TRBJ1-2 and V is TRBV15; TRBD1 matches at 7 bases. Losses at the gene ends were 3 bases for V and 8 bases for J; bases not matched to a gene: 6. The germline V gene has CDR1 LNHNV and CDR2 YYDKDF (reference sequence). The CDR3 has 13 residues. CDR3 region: CATSSGRGFGYTF. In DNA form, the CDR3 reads TGTGCCACCAGCAGTGGCAGGGGGTTCGGCTACACCTTC.

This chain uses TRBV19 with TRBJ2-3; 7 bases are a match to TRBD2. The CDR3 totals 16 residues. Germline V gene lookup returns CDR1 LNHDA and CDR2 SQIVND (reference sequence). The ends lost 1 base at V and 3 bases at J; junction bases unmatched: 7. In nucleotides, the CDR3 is TGTGCCAGTAGTATAGCTTACGGGGGGTGGACAGATACGCAGTATTTT. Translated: CASSIAYGGWTDTQYF. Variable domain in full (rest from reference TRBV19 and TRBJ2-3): DGGITQSPKYLFRKEGQNVTLSCEQNLNHDAMYWYRQDPGQGLRLIYYSQIVNDFQKGDIAEGYSVSREKKESFPLTVTSAQKNPTAFYLCASSIAYGGWTDTQYFGPGTRLTVL.

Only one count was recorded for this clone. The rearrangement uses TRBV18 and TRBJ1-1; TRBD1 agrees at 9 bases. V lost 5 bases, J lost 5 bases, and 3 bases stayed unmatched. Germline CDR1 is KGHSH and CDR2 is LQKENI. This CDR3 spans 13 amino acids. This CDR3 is CASSGTGSTEAFF. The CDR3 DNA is TGTGCCAGCTCAGGGACAGGGAGTACTGAAGCTTTCTTT.

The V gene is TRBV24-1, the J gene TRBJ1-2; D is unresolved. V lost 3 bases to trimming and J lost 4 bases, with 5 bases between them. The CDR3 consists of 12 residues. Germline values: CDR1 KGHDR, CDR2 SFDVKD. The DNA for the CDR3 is TGTGCCACCAGTGATAATAGCTATGGCTACACCTTC. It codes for CATSDNSYGYTF.

CDR3 protein: CASSLWRAGTRYNEQFF. The CDR3 DNA reads TGTGCCAGCAGTTTGTGGAGAGCCGGGACAAGGTACAATGAGCAGTTCTTC. The rearrangement uses TRBV27 and TRBJ2-1; tentative D call: TRBD1 (6 bases). Germline V gives CDR1 MNHEY, CDR2 SMNVEV (reference sequence). The germline V and J ends were trimmed by 3 bases and 4 bases, with 19 bases remaining between them. This CDR3 has 17 amino acids.

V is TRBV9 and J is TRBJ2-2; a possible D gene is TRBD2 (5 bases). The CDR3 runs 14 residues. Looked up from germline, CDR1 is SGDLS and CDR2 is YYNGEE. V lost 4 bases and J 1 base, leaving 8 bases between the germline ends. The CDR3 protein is CASSPGGNTGELFF. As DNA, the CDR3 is TGTGCCAGCAGCCCCGGAGGGAACACCGGGGAGCTGTTTTTT.

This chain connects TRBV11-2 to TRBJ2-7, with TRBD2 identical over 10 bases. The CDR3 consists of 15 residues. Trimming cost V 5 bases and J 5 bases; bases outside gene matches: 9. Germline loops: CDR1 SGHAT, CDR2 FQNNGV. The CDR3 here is CASSTLAGGIDEQYF. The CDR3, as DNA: TGTGCCAGCAGCACCTTAGCGGGGGGTATAGACGAGCAGTACTTC.

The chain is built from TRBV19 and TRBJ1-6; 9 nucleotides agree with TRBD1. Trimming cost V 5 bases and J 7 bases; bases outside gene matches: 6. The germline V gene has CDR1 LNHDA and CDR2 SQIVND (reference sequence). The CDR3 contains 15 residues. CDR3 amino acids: CASSAWDRANSPLHF. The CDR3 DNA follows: TGTGCCAGTAGTGCTTGGGACAGGGCAAATTCACCCCTCCACTTT.

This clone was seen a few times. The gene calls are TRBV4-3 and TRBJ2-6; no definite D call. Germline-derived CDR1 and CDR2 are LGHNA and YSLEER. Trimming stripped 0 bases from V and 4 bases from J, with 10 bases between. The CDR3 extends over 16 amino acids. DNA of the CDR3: TGCGCCAGCAGCCAAGATAGAGCGTCCGGGGCCAACGTCCTGACTTTC. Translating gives CASSQDRASGANVLTF.

The chain's CDR3 is CASSSGRATNEKLFF. DNA of the CDR3: TGCGCCAGCAGCTCTGGCAGGGCAACTAATGAAAAACTGTTTTTT. The V and J genes are TRBV5-1 and TRBJ1-4; D perhaps matches TRBD1 (5 bases). Germline loops: CDR1 SGHRS, CDR2 YFSETQ. V lost 3 bases and J lost 0, with 9 bases in between. The CDR3 totals 15 residues. Combining the CDR3 with reference TRBV5-1 and TRBJ1-4 gives the whole variable domain KAGVTQTPRYLIKTRGQQVTLSCSPISGHRSVSWYQQTPGQGLQFLFEYFSETQRNKGNFPGRFSGRQFSNSRSEMNVSTLELGDSALYLCASSSGRATNEKLFFGSGTQLSVL.

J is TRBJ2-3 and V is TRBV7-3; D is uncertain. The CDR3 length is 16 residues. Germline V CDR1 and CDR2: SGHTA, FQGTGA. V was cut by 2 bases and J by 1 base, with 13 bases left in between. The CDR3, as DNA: TGTGCCAGCAGCTTAGGTCGTGGTCGGGGCACAGATACGCAGTATTTT. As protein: CASSLGRGRGTDTQYF.

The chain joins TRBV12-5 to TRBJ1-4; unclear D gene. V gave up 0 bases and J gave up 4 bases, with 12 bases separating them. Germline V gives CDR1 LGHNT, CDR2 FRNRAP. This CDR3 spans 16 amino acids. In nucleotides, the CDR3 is TGTGCTAGTGGTTTGGTACCTTCGGAGGGTAATGAAAAACTGTTTTTT. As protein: CASGLVPSEGNEKLFF.

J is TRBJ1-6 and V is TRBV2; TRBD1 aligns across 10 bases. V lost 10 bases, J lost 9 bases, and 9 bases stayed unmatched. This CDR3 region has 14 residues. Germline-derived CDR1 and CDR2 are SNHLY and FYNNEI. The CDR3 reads CAIIGQGGGSPLHF. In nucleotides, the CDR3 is TGTGCCATCATCGGACAGGGGGGGGGTTCACCCCTCCACTTT.

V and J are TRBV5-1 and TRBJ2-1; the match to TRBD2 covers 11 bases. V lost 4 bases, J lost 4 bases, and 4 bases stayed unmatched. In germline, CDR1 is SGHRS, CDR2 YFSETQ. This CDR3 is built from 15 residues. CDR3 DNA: TGCGCCAGCAGCATTGGGACTAGCGGATACAATGAGCAGTTCTTC. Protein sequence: CASSIGTSGYNEQFF. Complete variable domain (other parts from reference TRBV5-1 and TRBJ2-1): KAGVTQTPRYLIKTRGQQVTLSCSPISGHRSVSWYQQTPGQGLQFLFEYFSETQRNKGNFPGRFSGRQFSNSRSEMNVSTLELGDSALYLCASSIGTSGYNEQFFGPGTRLTVL.

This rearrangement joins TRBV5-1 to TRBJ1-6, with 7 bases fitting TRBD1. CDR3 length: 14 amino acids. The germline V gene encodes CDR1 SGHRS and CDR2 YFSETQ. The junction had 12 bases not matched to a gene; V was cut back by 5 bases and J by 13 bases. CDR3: CASRPNRGTHPLHF. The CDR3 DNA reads TGCGCCAGCAGACCTAACAGGGGCACCCACCCCCTCCACTTT. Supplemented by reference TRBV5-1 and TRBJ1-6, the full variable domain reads KAGVTQTPRYLIKTRGQQVTLSCSPISGHRSVSWYQQTPGQGLQFLFEYFSETQRNKGNFPGRFSGRQFSNSRSEMNVSTLELGDSALYLCASRPNRGTHPLHFGNGTRLTVT.

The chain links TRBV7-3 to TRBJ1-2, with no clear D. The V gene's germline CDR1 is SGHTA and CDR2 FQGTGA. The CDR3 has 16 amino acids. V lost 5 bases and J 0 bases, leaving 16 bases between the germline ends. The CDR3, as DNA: TGTGCCAGCAGCCGACCGTGGAGGGAAGCTAACTATGGCTACACCTTC. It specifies CASSRPWREANYGYTF.

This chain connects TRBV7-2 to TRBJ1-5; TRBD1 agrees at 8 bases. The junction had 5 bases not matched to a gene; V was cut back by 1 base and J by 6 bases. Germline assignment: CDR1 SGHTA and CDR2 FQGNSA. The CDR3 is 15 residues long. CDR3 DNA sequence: TGTGCCAGCAGCTTAGGGCAGGGGGCCGCTCAGCCCCAGCATTTT. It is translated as CASSLGQGAAQPQHF.

The CDR3 DNA reads TGTGCCAGCAGTACAGGGGGCTTCATGTCCTACAATGAGCAGTTCTTC. Translating gives CASSTGGFMSYNEQFF. The chain has TRBV27 and TRBJ2-1; 9 positions agree with TRBD1. After removal of 5 bases from V and 1 base from J, the junction contained 6 bases not matched to a gene. This CDR3 spans 16 amino acids. Germline V lookup: CDR1 MNHEY, CDR2 SMNVEV (reference sequence).

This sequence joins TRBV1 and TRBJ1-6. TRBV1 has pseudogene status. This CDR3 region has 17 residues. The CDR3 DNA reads TGCACCAGCAGCCAAGAGTGGGGGGGCGGCAGAAATTCACCCCTCCACTTT. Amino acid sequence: CTSSQEWGGGRNSPLHF.

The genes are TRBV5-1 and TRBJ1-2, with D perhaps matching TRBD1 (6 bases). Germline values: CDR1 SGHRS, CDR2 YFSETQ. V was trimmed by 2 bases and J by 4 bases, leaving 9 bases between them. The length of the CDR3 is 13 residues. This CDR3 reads CASSLPDSYGYTF. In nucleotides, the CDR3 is TGCGCCAGCAGCTTACCGGACAGCTATGGCTACACCTTC.

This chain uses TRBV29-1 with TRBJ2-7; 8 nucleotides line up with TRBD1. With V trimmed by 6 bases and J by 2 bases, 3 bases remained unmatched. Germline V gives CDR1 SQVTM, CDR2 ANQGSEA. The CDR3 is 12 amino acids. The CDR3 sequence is CSVQGQAYEQYF. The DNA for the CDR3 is TGCAGCGTACAGGGACAGGCCTACGAGCAGTACTTC.